These 24 T cell receptor beta chains were all obtained from the same sample, sequenced in a study of cytomegalovirus exposure and HLA in healthy donors. Researchers ran the PCR with 60 Vbeta and 13 Jbeta primers. The table came from immunoSEQ multiplex PCR; TCRdb's copy has only in-frame clones and leaves some out. The sample contains approximately 97,000 clones, around four fifths of which appear only once. The source material was PBMCs. The receptors stem from a man aged 35 to 55 in good health and CMV-seronegative.

The rearrangement joins TRBV5-8 to TRBJ1-1; 8 bases are a match to TRBD1. The ends lost 4 bases at V and 4 bases at J; junction bases unmatched: 12. CDR1 and CDR2 from the germline V gene are SGHTS and YDEGEE. This CDR3 region has 16 residues. CDR3 sequence reads: CASSRKPDRAATEAFF. The CDR3 DNA sequence: TGTGCCAGCAGCCGGAAACCGGACAGGGCGGCCACTGAAGCTTTCTTT.

This clone has only one observation. This chain uses TRBV7-9 with TRBJ1-2; perhaps TRBD1 as D (5 bases). The CDR3 is 17 residues long. Germline CDR1 is SEHNR and CDR2 is FQNEAQ (reference sequence). V lost 0 bases, J lost 8 bases, and 22 bases lay in between. Here the CDR3 DNA reads TGTGCCAGCAGCTTAGCGCTGGGGCCTCGAGGCGGATCCGGCTACACCTTC. Encoded protein: CASSLALGPRGGSGYTF.

The gene calls are TRBV6-1 and TRBJ1-6; TRBD1 might be the D (5 bases). CDR1 MNHNS and CDR2 SASEGT come from the germline V gene. V dropped 0 bases and J dropped 8 bases, with 14 bases sitting between them. The CDR3 covers 16 residues. The CDR3 bases are TGTGCCAGCAGTGAAGCGGGGCCTCAGAGTTATTCACCCCTCCACTTT. Its protein product is CASSEAGPQSYSPLHF.

V gene TRBV2 combines with J gene TRBJ2-3, with no clear D. Germline V gene data show CDR1 as SNHLY and CDR2 as FYNNEI. Trimming stripped 2 bases from V and 2 bases from J, with 20 bases between. The CDR3 extends over 18 amino acids. CDR3 region: CASSEWAGSEILTDTQYF. DNA of the CDR3: TGTGCCAGCAGTGAATGGGCAGGCTCAGAGATCCTCACAGATACGCAGTATTTT.

The rearrangement uses TRBV4-1 and TRBJ1-1; 8 positions match TRBD1. Germline CDR1 is MGHRA and CDR2 is YSYEKL. The J segment lost 4 bases and the V segment lost 1 base, leaving 5 bases of the junction unmatched. There are 15 residues in the CDR3. Here the CDR3 reads CASSQVVTGGTEAFF. The CDR3 DNA is TGCGCCAGCAGCCAAGTTGTTACAGGGGGCACTGAAGCTTTCTTT.

This chain joins TRBV5-1 and TRBJ1-1; 7 bases line up with TRBD1. CDR3 length: 17 residues. The germline V gene encodes CDR1 SGHRS and CDR2 YFSETQ. V shed 4 bases and J 1 base; nucleotides not matched to a gene: 13. CDR3 nucleotide sequence: TGCGCCAGCAGCAGATACACGGGACAGCGCGCGAACACTGAAGCTTTCTTT. It translates to CASSRYTGQRANTEAFF.

This chain uses TRBV5-1 with TRBJ1-1; D gene ambiguous. CDR3 length: 14 residues. Per germline, CDR1 SGHRS and CDR2 YFSETQ. Deletions cut 0 bases from V and 4 bases from J, with 10 bases between. CDR3 nucleotides: TGCGCCAGCAGCTTGGCCGGGAGGCCCACTGAAGCTTTCTTT. Translation gives CASSLAGRPTEAFF.

CDR3 bases: TGTGCCAGCACCCAAGCTGGTACCCTCCACTTT. It translates to CASTQAGTLHF. The chain carries TRBV6-1 and TRBJ1-6; D remains unclear. V lost 7 bases and J lost 14, with 12 bases in between. Germline lookup yields CDR1 MNHNS and CDR2 SASEGT. The CDR3 is 11 amino acids.

A word on this clone: Lacking the conserved final phenylalanine or tryptophan, this CDR3 likely reflects a read error. The DNA is omitted, as the CDR3 cannot be located on it reliably, and the CDR3 follows TCRdb's listing. The rearrangement links TRBV6-5 to TRBJ1-1. Counting both end residues, the CDR3 totals 9 amino acids. Germline CDR1 reads MNHEY; CDR2 reads SVGAGI. CDR3 region: CASTSGGTS.

The chain's CDR3 is CASSTWTGASAAQYF. CDR3 in DNA: TGTGCCAGCAGCACATGGACAGGGGCCTCAGCCGCGCAGTATTTT. The chain links TRBV7-2 to TRBJ2-3; 9 positions match TRBD1. The CDR3 is 15 amino acids. The junction had 13 bases not matched to a gene; V was cut back by 5 bases and J by 10 bases. Germline CDR1 SGHTA, CDR2 FQGNSA.

The chain employs TRBV19 and TRBJ2-1, with 12 bases identical to TRBD2. This CDR3 has 20 residues. V lost 8 bases to trimming and J lost 6 bases; unmatched junction nucleotides: 23. Germline-derived CDR1 and CDR2 are LNHDA and SQIVND (reference sequence). Written as DNA, the CDR3 is TGTGCCAGTTCCAGAGTCACGGGACTAGCGGGTCCACCCCCCGTCAATGAGCAGTTCTTC. It is translated as CASSRVTGLAGPPPVNEQFF.

The rearrangement links TRBV6-1 to TRBJ1-5; no clear D gene. Germline loops: CDR1 MNHNS, CDR2 SASEGT. Deletions cut 2 bases from V and 0 bases from J, with 8 bases between. This CDR3 contains 15 residues. The CDR3 nucleotides read TGTGCCAGCAGTGAATCCCGGGGTAGCAATCAGCCCCAGCATTTT. Protein product: CASSESRGSNQPQHF.

The gene calls are TRBV6-1 and TRBJ2-5; TRBD2 matches 7 bases. In germline, CDR1 is MNHNS, CDR2 SASEGT. With 3 bases clipped from V and 3 bases from J, the junction kept 7 bases outside the gene matches. This CDR3 comprises 15 residues. The CDR3 coding sequence is TGTGCCAGCAGTGAGGGCCCGGGGGGAGAAGAGACCCAGTACTTC. Translation gives CASSEGPGGEETQYF.

The genes are TRBV2 and TRBJ2-7, with 7 positions matching TRBD1. The germline gives CDR1 SNHLY, CDR2 FYNNEI. The J segment lost 1 base and the V segment lost 6 bases, leaving 6 bases of the junction unmatched. This CDR3 region has 14 residues. The CDR3 reads CASRQDRQSYEQYF. The CDR3 DNA reads TGTGCCAGCAGACAGGACAGGCAATCCTACGAGCAGTACTTC.

The V gene is TRBV7-3, the J gene TRBJ1-1, with a weak D call TRBD1 (6 bases). Germline V gives CDR1 SGHTA, CDR2 FQGTGA. V lost 1 base and J 1 base, leaving 19 bases between the germline ends. The CDR3 covers 18 residues. CDR3 region: CASSLKGGRGKRNTEAFF. For the CDR3, the DNA is TGTGCCAGCAGCTTAAAGGGGGGGCGGGGGAAGAGGAACACTGAAGCTTTCTTT. The variable domain in full, completed from reference TRBV7-3 and TRBJ1-1, reads GAGVSQTPSNKVTEKGKYVELRCDPISGHTALYWYRQSLGQGPEFLIYFQGTGAADDSGLPNDRFFAVRPEGSVSTLKIQRTERGDSAVYLCASSLKGGRGKRNTEAFFGQGTRLTVV.

The DNA for the CDR3 is TGTGCCAGTACGCTAGCGGGGGGTAGGGGCAATCAGCCCCAGCATTTT. This gives the protein CASTLAGGRGNQPQHF. The chain uses TRBV19 and TRBJ1-5; the D gene is possibly TRBD1 (5 bases). The CDR3 loop spans 16 amino acids. Deletions cut 7 bases from V and 2 bases from J, with 18 bases between. Germline assignment: CDR1 LNHDA and CDR2 SQIVND (reference sequence).

The CDR3 nucleotides are TGCGCCAGCAGCCCGGGACAGGGTGAGGGTACGCAGTATTTT. Its translation: CASSPGQGEGTQYF. This sequence joins TRBV5-1 and TRBJ2-3, with 9 positions matching TRBD1. The germline V gene encodes CDR1 SGHRS and CDR2 YFSETQ. This CDR3 is 14 amino acids long. With V trimmed by 4 bases and J by 8 bases, 8 bases remained unmatched.

The chain uses TRBV6-5 and TRBJ1-2; D is undetermined. Trimming removed 5 bases at V and 4 bases at J, with 14 bases between. The germline V gene encodes CDR1 MNHEY and CDR2 SVGAGI. This CDR3 is 14 amino acids long. The CDR3 spells CASSRHHSLYGYTF. The CDR3 nucleotides are TGTGCCAGCAGTCGCCACCACAGCCTCTATGGCTACACCTTC.

This clone has just one count. The V gene is TRBV7-9, the J gene TRBJ2-1; 8 bases map to TRBD2. There are 13 residues in the CDR3. CDR1 SEHNR and CDR2 FQNEAQ come from the germline V gene (reference sequence). The junction had 1 base not matched to a gene; V was cut back by 4 bases and J by 5 bases. The DNA for the CDR3 is TGTGCCAGCAGCTCGGGGGGGAACAATGAGCAGTTCTTC. Its translation: CASSSGGNNEQFF.

The chain links TRBV11-2 to TRBJ1-1, with 9 bases that match TRBD1. From germline, CDR1 is SGHAT and CDR2 FQNNGV. This CDR3 is built from 17 residues. V shed 5 bases and J 5 bases; nucleotides not matched to a gene: 15. In DNA form, the CDR3 reads TGTGCCAGCAGCCCTTGGACAGGGGTGAGGGTGGGGACTGAAGCTTTCTTT. This sequence encodes CASSPWTGVRVGTEAFF. The full variable domain, completed using reference TRBV11-2 and TRBJ1-1, is EAGVAQSPRYKIIEKRQSVAFWCNPISGHATLYWYQQILGQGPKLLIQFQNNGVVDDSQLPKDRFSAERLKGVDSTLKIQPAKLEDSAVYLCASSPWTGVRVGTEAFFGQGTRLTVV.

The table lists this clone with a count of one. Other nucleotide sequences from this sample produce the same CDR3. The V and J genes are TRBV4-1 and TRBJ2-1, with D perhaps matching TRBD2 (5 bases). The CDR3 is 12 residues long. The V gene's germline CDR1 is MGHRA and CDR2 YSYEKL. Trimming stripped 5 bases from V and 9 bases from J, with 11 bases between. CDR3 nucleotides: TGCGCCAGCAGCTCTCGGGGAGTTGAGCAGTTCTTC. Its protein is CASSSRGVEQFF.

This chain joins TRBV2 and TRBJ1-2, with D hard to call. Deletions cut 0 bases from V and 4 bases from J, with 15 bases between. This CDR3 spans 16 amino acids. CDR1 is SNHLY, CDR2 FYNNEI, per germline. The DNA of the CDR3 is TGTGCCAGCAGTGAAGCCTTTGGTGGGCAGGTCTATGGCTACACCTTC. Residues: CASSEAFGGQVYGYTF.

Details on this clone: Germline and junction disagree at one end, which may indicate a read error. J is TRBJ1-1 and V is TRBV7-9; D uncertain. The CDR3 spans 14 residues. Germline V gives CDR1 SEHNR, CDR2 FQNEAQ (reference sequence). CDR3 sequence (DNA): TGTTCCAGCAGCCCTCTGAGGCTGAACACTGAAGCTTTCTTT. It encodes CSSSPLRLNTEAFF.

In this sample, this clone turned up a few times. The V gene is TRBV27, the J gene TRBJ2-7, with 7 bases lining up with TRBD2. The CDR3 covers 15 residues. Per the germline V gene, CDR1 is MNHEY and CDR2 is SMNVEV (reference sequence). J was trimmed by 5 bases and V by 3 bases; bases with no gene match: 10. CDR3 sequence (DNA): TGTGCCAGCAGTTTCGAAAGCGGGGTCCTTCACGAGCAGTACTTC. Translating it yields CASSFESGVLHEQYF.